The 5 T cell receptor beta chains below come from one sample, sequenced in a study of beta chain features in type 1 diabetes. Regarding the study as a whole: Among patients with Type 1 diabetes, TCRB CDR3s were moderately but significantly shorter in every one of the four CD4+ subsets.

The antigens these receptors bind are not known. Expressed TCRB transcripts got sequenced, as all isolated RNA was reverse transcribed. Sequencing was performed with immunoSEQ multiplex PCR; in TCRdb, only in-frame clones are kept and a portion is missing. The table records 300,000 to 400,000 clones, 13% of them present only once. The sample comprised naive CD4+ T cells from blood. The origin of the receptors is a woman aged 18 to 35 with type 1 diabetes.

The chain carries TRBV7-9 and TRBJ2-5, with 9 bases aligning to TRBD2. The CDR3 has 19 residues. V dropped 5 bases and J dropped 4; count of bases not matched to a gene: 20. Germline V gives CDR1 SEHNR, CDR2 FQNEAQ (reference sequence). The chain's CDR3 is CASSRTAASGRIGRETQYF. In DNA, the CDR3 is TGTGCCAGCAGCCGAACCGCAGCGAGCGGGAGGATCGGTAGAGAGACCCAGTACTTC. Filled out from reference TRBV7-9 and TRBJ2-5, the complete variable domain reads DTGVSQNPRHKITKRGQNVTFRCDPISEHNRLYWYRQTLGQGPEFLTYFQNEAQLEKSRLLSDRFSAERPKGSFSTLEIQRTEQGDSAMYLCASSRTAASGRIGRETQYFGPGTRLLVL.

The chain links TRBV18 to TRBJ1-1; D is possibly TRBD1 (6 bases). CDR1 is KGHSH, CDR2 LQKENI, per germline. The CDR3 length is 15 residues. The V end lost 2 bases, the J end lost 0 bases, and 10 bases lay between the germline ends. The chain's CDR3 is CASSPIQGLNTEAFF. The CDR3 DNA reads TGTGCCAGCTCACCAATACAGGGTCTGAACACTGAAGCTTTCTTT.

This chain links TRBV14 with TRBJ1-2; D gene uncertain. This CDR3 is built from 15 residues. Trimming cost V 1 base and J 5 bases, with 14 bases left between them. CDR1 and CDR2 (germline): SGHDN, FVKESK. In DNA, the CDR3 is TGTGCCAGCAGCCAAGTCGGCGGCAGTATGTATGGCTACACCTTC. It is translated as CASSQVGGSMYGYTF.

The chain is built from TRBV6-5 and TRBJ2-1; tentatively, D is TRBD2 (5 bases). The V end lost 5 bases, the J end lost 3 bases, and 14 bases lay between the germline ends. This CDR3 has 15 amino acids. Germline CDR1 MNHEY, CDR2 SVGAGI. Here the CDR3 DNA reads TGTGCCAGCAGTATCGGACTGCCTAACTACAATGAGCAGTTCTTC. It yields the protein CASSIGLPNYNEQFF.

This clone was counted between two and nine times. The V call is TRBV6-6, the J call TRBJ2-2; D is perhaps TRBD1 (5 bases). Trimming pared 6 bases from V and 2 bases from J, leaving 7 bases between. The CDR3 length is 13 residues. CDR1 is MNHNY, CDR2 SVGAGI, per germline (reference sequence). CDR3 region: CASRGRNTGELFF. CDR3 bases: TGTGCCAGCAGGGGGCGAAACACCGGGGAGCTGTTTTTT.